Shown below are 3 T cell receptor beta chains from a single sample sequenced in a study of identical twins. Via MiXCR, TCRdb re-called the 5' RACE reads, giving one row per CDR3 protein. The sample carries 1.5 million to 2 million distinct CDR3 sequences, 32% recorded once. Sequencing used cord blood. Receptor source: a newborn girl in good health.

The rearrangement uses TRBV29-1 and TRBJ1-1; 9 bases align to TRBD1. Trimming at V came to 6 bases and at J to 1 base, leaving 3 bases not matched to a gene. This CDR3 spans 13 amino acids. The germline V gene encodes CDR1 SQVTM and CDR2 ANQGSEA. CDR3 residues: CSVGQGENTEAFF. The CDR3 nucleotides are TGCAGCGTGGGACAGGGAGAGAACACTGAAGCTTTCTTT.

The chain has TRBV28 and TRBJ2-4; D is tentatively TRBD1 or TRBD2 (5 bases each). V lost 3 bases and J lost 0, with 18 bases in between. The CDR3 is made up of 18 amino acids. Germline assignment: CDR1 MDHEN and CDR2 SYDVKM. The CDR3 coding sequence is TGTGCCAGCAGTTTTGAGGGGAAGGGCTTTCTAGCCAAAAACATTCAGTACTTC. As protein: CASSFEGKGFLAKNIQYF.

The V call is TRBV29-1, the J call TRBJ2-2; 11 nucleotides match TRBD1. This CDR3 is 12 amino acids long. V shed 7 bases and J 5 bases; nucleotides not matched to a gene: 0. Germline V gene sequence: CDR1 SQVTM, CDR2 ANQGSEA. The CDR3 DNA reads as TGCAGCGGGGACAGGGGGACCGGGGAGCTGTTTTTT. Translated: CSGDRGTGELFF.